This entry lists 20 T cell receptor beta chains sequenced from one sample in a study of OX40 agonist ivuxolimab in advanced cancers. Profiled with immunoSEQ multiplex PCR; TCRdb holds only in-frame clones, not every one. In the table there are 80,000 or so clones, just under 95% of which are singletons. The specimen was CD4+ or CD8+ T cells sorted from blood, collected in a trial of the OX40 agonist ivuxolimab. The receptors stem from an adult with an advanced solid tumor such as melanoma, head and neck, liver or kidney cancer.

V and J are TRBV27 and TRBJ2-7; no clear D. CDR1 is MNHEY and CDR2 is SMNVEV in the germline V gene (reference sequence). V gave up 5 bases and J gave up 5 bases, with 16 bases separating them. The CDR3 is 14 residues long. This CDR3 is CASSLLRRSHEQYF. The CDR3 bases are TGTGCCAGCAGTCTCCTTCGACGAAGCCACGAGCAGTACTTC.

This clone was observed once. The chain joins TRBV7-9 to TRBJ2-3; D is perhaps TRBD1 or TRBD2 (5 bases each). The germline gives CDR1 SEHNR, CDR2 FQNEAQ (reference sequence). V lost 5 bases to trimming and J lost 3 bases, with 24 bases between them. The CDR3 has 18 residues. The CDR3 sequence: CASSLRPGPGWETDTQYF. The CDR3 nucleotides read TGTGCCAGCAGCCTCCGGCCGGGGCCGGGATGGGAAACAGATACGCAGTATTTT.

This chain links TRBV27 with TRBJ2-7; no clear D. V was trimmed by 5 bases and J by 3 bases, leaving 11 bases between them. The CDR3 is 13 amino acids. Germline values: CDR1 MNHEY, CDR2 SMNVEV (reference sequence). The CDR3 coding sequence is TGTGCCAGCAGTCCGTACCCCAGCTACGAGCAGTACTTC. This gives the protein CASSPYPSYEQYF.

The genes are TRBV7-9 and TRBJ1-6, with 8 bases aligning to TRBD1. The CDR3 loop spans 14 amino acids. Germline V gives CDR1 SEHNR, CDR2 FQNEAQ (reference sequence). Trimming took 6 bases from V and 8 from J; bases not matched to a gene: 6. CDR3 loop: CASSLTGGYSPLHF. The CDR3 DNA is TGTGCCAGCAGTCTTACAGGGGGTTATTCACCCCTCCACTTT.

The V call is TRBV5-5, the J call TRBJ1-2; 11 bases agree with TRBD1. This CDR3 has 16 residues. Germline assignment: CDR1 SGHKS and CDR2 YYEKEE (reference sequence). J was trimmed by 4 bases and V by 4 bases; bases with no gene match: 9. CDR3 in DNA: TGTGCCAGCAGCATGCCCGGACAGGGGGCGGGCTATGGCTACACCTTC. It translates to CASSMPGQGAGYGYTF.

V and J are TRBV7-2 and TRBJ1-2; the D gene is possibly TRBD1 (6 bases). CDR3 length: 14 residues. V lost 5 bases to trimming and J lost 5 bases, with 15 bases between them. Per the germline V gene, CDR1 is SGHTA and CDR2 is FQGNSA. In DNA, the CDR3 is TGTGCCAGCAGCCTGTCGGGGGCGGGGTATGGCTACACCTTC. Translated, it gives CASSLSGAGYGYTF.

This clone occurred once. The V gene is TRBV28, the J gene TRBJ2-7; 7 nucleotides align to TRBD1. This CDR3 contains 13 residues. V lost 3 bases to trimming and J lost 1 base; unmatched junction nucleotides: 0. Germline V lookup: CDR1 MDHEN, CDR2 SYDVKM. CDR3 amino acids: CASSLTGSYEQYF. The CDR3 nucleotides are TGTGCCAGCAGTTTGACAGGGTCCTACGAGCAGTACTTC.

J is TRBJ1-1 and V is TRBV2; the D is unclear. The CDR3 extends over 13 amino acids. Germline V gene lookup returns CDR1 SNHLY and CDR2 FYNNEI. With 2 bases removed from V and 1 base from J, the gap between germline ends came to 5 bases. The CDR3 spells CASSEYKNTEAFF. For the CDR3, the DNA is TGTGCCAGCAGTGAATACAAGAACACTGAAGCTTTCTTT.

The rearrangement uses TRBV6-5 and TRBJ2-7; maybe TRBD2 (6 bases). V was pared by 0 bases and J by 3 bases, with 9 bases between. The CDR3 length is 14 residues. Looked up from germline, CDR1 is MNHEY and CDR2 is SVGAGI. This CDR3 is CASSYSETSYEQYF. The CDR3 nucleotides read TGTGCCAGCAGTTACTCAGAGACTAGCTACGAGCAGTACTTC.

J is TRBJ2-3 and V is TRBV7-8; tentative D call: TRBD1 (7 bases). This CDR3 is 16 amino acids long. CDR1 is SGHVS and CDR2 is FQNEAQ in the germline V gene. Trimming cost V 5 bases and J 2 bases, with 17 bases left between them. CDR3 amino acids: CASSLHAGQTTDTQYF. As DNA, the CDR3 is TGTGCCAGCAGCCTACATGCGGGACAGACCACAGATACGCAGTATTTT.

DNA for the CDR3: TGTGCCAGCAGCTTTGCAGGGGAGTATGGCTACACCTTC. Translating it yields CASSFAGEYGYTF. The chain joins TRBV7-9 to TRBJ1-2, with D tentatively TRBD1 (6 bases). CDR1 and CDR2 (germline): SEHNR, FQNEAQ (reference sequence). This CDR3 contains 13 residues. The germline V and J ends were trimmed by 3 bases and 5 bases, with 10 bases remaining between them.

This clone was recorded only once. The rearrangement links TRBV6-1 to TRBJ1-2; D possibly corresponds to TRBD1 (5 bases). The CDR3 length is 11 residues. Between the trimmed V and J ends, which lost 5 bases and 4 bases, there was a span of 5 bases. The germline gives CDR1 MNHNS, CDR2 SASEGT. The CDR3 DNA reads TGTGCCAGCAGTCAGGGCTATGGCTACACCTTC. It is translated as CASSQGYGYTF.

The chain links TRBV5-4 to TRBJ2-6; D uncertain. The CDR3 covers 15 residues. V was cut by 4 bases and J by 1 base, with 9 bases left in between. Germline assignment: CDR1 SGHNT and CDR2 YYREEE (reference sequence). CDR3 loop: CASSPEWSGANVLTF. CDR3 in DNA: TGTGCCAGCAGCCCCGAGTGGTCTGGGGCCAACGTCCTGACTTTC.

The V gene is TRBV10-3, the J gene TRBJ1-4; TRBD1 matches 9 bases. The germline CDR1 and CDR2 sequences are ENHRY and SYGVKD. V lost 2 bases, J lost 8 bases, and 12 bases stayed unmatched. This CDR3 spans 17 amino acids. CDR3 nucleotides: TGTGCCATCAGTGAGCCGGGACAGGGTCCTTCCAAAGAAAAACTGTTTTTT. Its translation is CAISEPGQGPSKEKLFF.

V is TRBV10-1 and J is TRBJ1-1, with TRBD1 matching 7 bases. Per the germline V gene, CDR1 is WNHNN and CDR2 is SYGVQD (reference sequence). This CDR3 contains 13 residues. Trimming at V came to 7 bases and at J to 11 bases, leaving 13 bases not matched to a gene. CDR3 sequence: CASTGKTGSPAFF. The CDR3 DNA follows: TGCGCCAGCACCGGAAAGACAGGGTCTCCGGCTTTCTTT.

The chain is built from TRBV5-4 and TRBJ2-7, with D perhaps given as TRBD1 or TRBD2 (7 bases each). The germline V gene encodes CDR1 SGHNT and CDR2 YYREEE (reference sequence). The CDR3 contains 13 residues. The CDR3 coding sequence is TGTGCAGAGGGGGCGGCGGGGGAATACGAGCAGTACTTC. Encoded protein: CAEGAAGEYEQYF.

CDR3: CASTGTRRYSTYNEQFF. DNA of the CDR3: TGTGCCAGCACGGGCACCCGCCGATATTCTACGTACAATGAGCAGTTCTTC. The J gene is TRBJ2-1, the V gene TRBV21-1. TRBV21-1 is described as a pseudogene. The CDR3 extends over 17 amino acids.

The CDR3 nucleotides are TGTGCCATCAGTGAGTCGGCAGAGAGCTCCTACAATGAGCAGTTCTTC. Translated: CAISESAESSYNEQFF. The chain carries TRBV10-3 and TRBJ2-1; no firm D call. The CDR3 runs 16 residues. Germline loops: CDR1 ENHRY, CDR2 SYGVKD. V was shortened by 0 bases and J by 0 bases, with 9 bases between the two germline ends.

V is TRBV28 and J is TRBJ2-5; no firm D call. Between the trimmed V and J ends, which lost 7 bases and 1 base, there was a span of 13 bases. The germline V gene has CDR1 MDHEN and CDR2 SYDVKM. There are 14 residues in the CDR3. CDR3 sequence (DNA): TGTGCCAGCACCTTGTACGGGTCCCAAGAGACCCAGTACTTC. Amino acids: CASTLYGSQETQYF.

The chain employs TRBV11-2 and TRBJ2-5; 9 nucleotides align to TRBD2. V shed 1 base, J shed 5 bases, and the junction held 5 bases outside the gene matches. The CDR3 covers 15 residues. Germline V gives CDR1 SGHAT, CDR2 FQNNGV. CDR3 sequence: CASSLVGTSKETQYF. The CDR3 nucleotides are TGTGCCAGCAGCTTAGTCGGGACTAGCAAGGAGACCCAGTACTTC.